This T cell receptor beta chain was recorded in a study of Ad26.COV2.S vaccination and SARS-CoV-2 variants. J gave up 5 bases and V 2 bases, and 14 bases lay outside the gene matches. Germline loops: CDR1 LGHNA, CDR2 YNFKEQ. CDR3 length: 19 residues. TCRdb's copy holds only in-frame clones and misses some; the assay was immunoSEQ multiplex PCR. Here the sample spans some 250,000 clones, 88% being singletons. Treatment in this sample: roughly 20 received Ad26.COV2.S at low or high dose, single or two shots; 5 received placebo; per-sample allocation not given. Samples came from day 63 after the first vaccine or placebo injection.

The chain has TRBV4-2 and TRBJ2-5, with 13 bases identical to TRBD2. This TCR was recovered from a person between 18 and 65 years old who received the Ad26.COV2.S COVID-19 vaccine or a placebo. The starting material was peripheral blood, obtained in a trial of Ad26.COV2.S vaccine versus placebo. The CDR3 DNA follows: TGTGCCAGCAGCCAACCACCCGGACTAGCGGGGGCTGGGGGGGAGACCCAGTACTTC. It is translated as CASSQPPGLAGAGGETQYF.